This TCR beta chain was documented in a study of blood T cells in healthy people across ages. Through a sample-barcoded 5' primer and a J-beta primer mix, a second PCR was run for about 6 to 12 cycles. MiXCR, run by TCRdb on the 5' RACE reads, gives a single entry per CDR3 protein. The repertoire holds roughly 1.9 million distinct CDR3 sequences, approximately 39% seen once, with 20% to 25% in the top ten. Germline V gene sequence: CDR1 MDHEN, CDR2 SYDVKM. Trimming removed 1 base from V and 10 bases from J, with 8 bases in between. This CDR3 spans 13 amino acids. Material for sequencing was blood. The source is a human donor in good health. The chain carries TRBV28 and TRBJ1-6; D call uncertain. CDR3 DNA: TGTGCCAGCAGTTTATTTCAGGAATCACCCCTCCACTTT. Protein: CASSLFQESPLHF.